Listed below are T cell receptor beta chains from one sample, sequenced in a study of T cell responses to AZD1222 COVID-19 vaccine. Measured with immunoSEQ multiplex PCR; TCRdb has only the in-frame clones, and not every one. The profile shows roughly 140,000 clones, approximately 87% of them singletons. Sequenced here: peripheral blood, sampled 28 days after the second AZD1222 dose. These receptors were taken from an adult who received the AZD1222 COVID-19 vaccine. Each CDR3 is given with its conserved first and last residue. A D gene is named only where the DNA matches it firmly. Size is stated for part of the rows, as once, few or many counts, or as a class when the clone is expanded.

abundance	v_gene	d_gene	j_gene	CDR3aa	CDR3nt
few	TRBV5-1	TRBD2	TRBJ2-7	CASSSDRLAGGGNEQYF	TGCGCCAGCAGCTCCGACCGATTAGCGGGAGGAGGTAATGAGCAGTACTTC
NA	TRBV25-1	NA	TRBJ2-5	CASSLGGNQETQYF	TGTGCCAGCAGCCTAGGGGGTAACCAAGAGACCCAGTACTTC
NA	TRBV20-1	NA	TRBJ1-2	CSARRDGYTF	TGCAGTGCTAGACGGGATGGCTACACCTTC
NA	TRBV30	NA	TRBJ1-3	CAWTSQPNGNTIYF	TGTGCCTGGACCTCGCAGCCCAATGGAAACACCATATATTTT
NA	TRBV6-2/TRBV6-3	NA	TRBJ2-7	CASSSGPTLREQYF	TGTGCCAGCAGTTCCGGGCCCACCCTCCGGGAGCAGTACTTC
once	TRBV5-4	TRBD1	TRBJ2-3	CASSLRTGGTDTQYF	TGTGCCAGCAGCTTACGGACAGGAGGCACAGATACGCAGTATTTT
NA	TRBV10-3	TRBD1	TRBJ1-3	CASRTGNFPRRVSGNTIYF	TGTGCCTCCAGGACAGGAAATTTCCCGAGGCGAGTTTCTGGAAACACCATATATTTT
once	TRBV19	TRBD1	TRBJ1-5	CASRGQGAGQPQHF	TGTGCCAGTAGAGGACAGGGGGCTGGGCAGCCCCAGCATTTT
NA	TRBV4-2	TRBD2	TRBJ2-2	CASSQDYGTSGRAGELFF	TGTGCCAGCAGCCAAGATTACGGGACTAGCGGGAGGGCCGGGGAGCTGTTTTTT
NA	TRBV28	NA	TRBJ1-1	CASSLGYTEAFF	TGTGCCAGCAGCCTAGGGTACACTGAAGCTTTCTTT
NA	TRBV24-1	NA	TRBJ1-2	CATSDQGRPGYTF	TGTGCCACCAGTGATCAGGGGCGGCCTGGCTACACCTTC
once	TRBV19	TRBD1	TRBJ1-6	CASSTAGTEKSSYNSPLHF	TGTGCCAGTAGTACCGCCGGGACAGAAAAAAGCTCCTATAATTCACCCCTCCACTTT
NA	TRBV9	TRBD1	TRBJ2-1	CASSSGGLNEQFF	TGTGCCAGCAGCTCAGGGGGCCTCAATGAGCAGTTCTTC
NA	TRBV2	NA	TRBJ1-3	CATRVGQVGNTIYF	TGTGCCACCCGAGTAGGGCAGGTTGGAAACACCATATATTTT
NA	TRBV19	NA	TRBJ1-1	CASRADRSVFTEAFF	TGTGCCAGTAGGGCCGACAGGTCGGTATTTACTGAAGCTTTCTTT
NA	TRBV7-6	NA	TRBJ2-5	CASSLGRRGGETQYF	TGTGCCAGCAGCTTAGGACGGCGGGGTGGGGAGACCCAGTACTTC